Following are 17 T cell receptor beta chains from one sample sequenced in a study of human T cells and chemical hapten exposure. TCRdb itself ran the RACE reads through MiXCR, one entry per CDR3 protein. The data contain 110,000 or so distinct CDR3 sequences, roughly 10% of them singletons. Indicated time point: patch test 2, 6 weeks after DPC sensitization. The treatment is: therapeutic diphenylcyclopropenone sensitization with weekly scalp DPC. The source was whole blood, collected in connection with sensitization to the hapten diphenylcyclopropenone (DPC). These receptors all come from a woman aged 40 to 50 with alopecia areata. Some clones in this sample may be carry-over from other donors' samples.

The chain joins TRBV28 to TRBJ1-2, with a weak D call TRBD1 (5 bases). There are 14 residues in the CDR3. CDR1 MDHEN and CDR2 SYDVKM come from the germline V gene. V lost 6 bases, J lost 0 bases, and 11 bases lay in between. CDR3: CASSRQRSNYGYTF. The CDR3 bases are TGTGCCAGCAGCCGACAGAGATCTAACTATGGCTACACCTTC.

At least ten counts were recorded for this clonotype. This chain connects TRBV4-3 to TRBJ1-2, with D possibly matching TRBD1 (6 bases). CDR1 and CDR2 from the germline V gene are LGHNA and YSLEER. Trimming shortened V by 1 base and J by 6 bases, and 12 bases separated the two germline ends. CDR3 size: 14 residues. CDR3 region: CASSQGREGDGYTF. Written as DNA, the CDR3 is TGCGCCAGCAGCCAAGGAAGGGAGGGGGATGGCTACACCTTC.

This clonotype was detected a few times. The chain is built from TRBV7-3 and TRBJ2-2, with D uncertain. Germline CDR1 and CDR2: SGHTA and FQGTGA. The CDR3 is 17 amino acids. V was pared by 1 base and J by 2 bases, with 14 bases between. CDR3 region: CASSLNGPSHNTGELFF. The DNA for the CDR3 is TGTGCCAGCAGCTTAAATGGGCCAAGCCATAACACCGGGGAGCTGTTTTTT.

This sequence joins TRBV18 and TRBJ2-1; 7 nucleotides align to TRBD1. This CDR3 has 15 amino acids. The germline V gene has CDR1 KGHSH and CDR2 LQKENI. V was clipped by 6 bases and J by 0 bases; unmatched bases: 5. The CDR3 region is CASSRRDSSYNEQFF. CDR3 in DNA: TGTGCCAGCTCCCGCCGGGACAGCTCCTACAATGAGCAGTTCTTC.

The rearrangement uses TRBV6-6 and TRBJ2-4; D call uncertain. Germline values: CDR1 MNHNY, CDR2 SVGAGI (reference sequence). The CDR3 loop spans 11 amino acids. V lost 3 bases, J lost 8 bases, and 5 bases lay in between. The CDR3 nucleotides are TGTGCCAGCAGTTATATCGACATTCAGTACTTC. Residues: CASSYIDIQYF.

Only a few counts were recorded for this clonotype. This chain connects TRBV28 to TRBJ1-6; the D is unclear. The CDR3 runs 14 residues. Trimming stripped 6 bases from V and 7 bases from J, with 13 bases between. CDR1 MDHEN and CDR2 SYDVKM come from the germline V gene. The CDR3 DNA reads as TGTGCCAGCAGGCCCCCGGTGGGAAATTCACCCCTCCACTTT. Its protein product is CASRPPVGNSPLHF.

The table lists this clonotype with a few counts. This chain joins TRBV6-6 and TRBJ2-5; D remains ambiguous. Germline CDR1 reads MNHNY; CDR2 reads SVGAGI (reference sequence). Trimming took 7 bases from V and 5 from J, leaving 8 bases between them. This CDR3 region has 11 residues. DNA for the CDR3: TGTGCCAGCAACTCTCAGGAGACCCAGTACTTC. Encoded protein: CASNSQETQYF.

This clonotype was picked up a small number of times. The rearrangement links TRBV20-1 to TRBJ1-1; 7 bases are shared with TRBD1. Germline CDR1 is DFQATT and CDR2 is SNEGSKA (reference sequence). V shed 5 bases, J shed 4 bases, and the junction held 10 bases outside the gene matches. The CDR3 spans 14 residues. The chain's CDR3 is CSAGRQGGGTEAFF. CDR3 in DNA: TGCAGTGCTGGGAGACAGGGAGGAGGCACTGAAGCTTTCTTT.

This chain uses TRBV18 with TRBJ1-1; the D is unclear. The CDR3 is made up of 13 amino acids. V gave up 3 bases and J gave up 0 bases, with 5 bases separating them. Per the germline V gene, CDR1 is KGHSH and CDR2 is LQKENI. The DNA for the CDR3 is TGTGCCAGCTCACCTTCACTGAACACTGAAGCTTTCTTT. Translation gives CASSPSLNTEAFF.

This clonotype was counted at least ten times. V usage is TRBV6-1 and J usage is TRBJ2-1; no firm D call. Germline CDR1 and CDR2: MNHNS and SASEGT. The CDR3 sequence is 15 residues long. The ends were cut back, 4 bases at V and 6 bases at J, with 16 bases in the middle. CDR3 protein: CASSAPFRRPNEQFF. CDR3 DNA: TGTGCCAGCAGTGCCCCATTCCGGCGCCCCAATGAGCAGTTCTTC.

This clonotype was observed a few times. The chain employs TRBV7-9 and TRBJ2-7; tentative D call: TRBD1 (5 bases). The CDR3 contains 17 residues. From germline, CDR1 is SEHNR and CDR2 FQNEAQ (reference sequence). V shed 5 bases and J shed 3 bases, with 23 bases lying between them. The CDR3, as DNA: TGTGCCAGCAGCCCCCGAACAGGATACCCTGAGGACTACGAGCAGTACTTC. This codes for CASSPRTGYPEDYEQYF. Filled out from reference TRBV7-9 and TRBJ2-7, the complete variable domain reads DTGVSQNPRHKITKRGQNVTFRCDPISEHNRLYWYRQTLGQGPEFLTYFQNEAQLEKSRLLSDRFSAERPKGSFSTLEIQRTEQGDSAMYLCASSPRTGYPEDYEQYFGPGTRLTVT.

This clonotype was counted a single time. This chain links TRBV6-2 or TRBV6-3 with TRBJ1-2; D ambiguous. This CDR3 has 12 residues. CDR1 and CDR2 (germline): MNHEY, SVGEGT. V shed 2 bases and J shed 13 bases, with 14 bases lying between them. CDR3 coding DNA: TGTGCCAGCAGTTACGCCCCCCGAATCCGCACCTTC. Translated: CASSYAPRIRTF.

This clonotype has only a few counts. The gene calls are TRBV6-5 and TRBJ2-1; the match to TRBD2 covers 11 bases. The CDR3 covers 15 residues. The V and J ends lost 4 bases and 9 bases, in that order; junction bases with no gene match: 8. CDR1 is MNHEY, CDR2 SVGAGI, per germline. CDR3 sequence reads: CASSSTSGGLVEQFF. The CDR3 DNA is TGTGCCAGCAGTTCCACTAGCGGGGGCCTCGTTGAGCAGTTCTTC.

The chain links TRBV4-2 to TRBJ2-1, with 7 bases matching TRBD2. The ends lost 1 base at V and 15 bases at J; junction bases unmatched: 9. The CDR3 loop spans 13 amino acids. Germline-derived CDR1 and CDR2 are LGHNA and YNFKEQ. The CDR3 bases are TGTGCCAGCAGCCAAGGGACTGGAGCGGGGCTGTTCTTC. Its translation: CASSQGTGAGLFF.

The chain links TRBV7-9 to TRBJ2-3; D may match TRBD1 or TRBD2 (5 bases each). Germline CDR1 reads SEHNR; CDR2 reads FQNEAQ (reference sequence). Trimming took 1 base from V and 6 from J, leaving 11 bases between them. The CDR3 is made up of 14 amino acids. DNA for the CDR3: TGTGCCAGCAGCTTAGGGGACGGGCCTGATACGCAGTATTTT. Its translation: CASSLGDGPDTQYF.

CDR3 DNA: TGTGCCAGCAGTCCAGGGATGACGGGGGAGCTGTTTTTT. Protein sequence: CASSPGMTGELFF. The genes are TRBV6-6 and TRBJ2-2; maybe TRBD1 (5 bases). Trimming removed 5 bases from V and 8 bases from J, with 12 bases in between. The CDR3 has 13 amino acids. The germline CDR1 and CDR2 sequences are MNHNY and SVGAGI (reference sequence).

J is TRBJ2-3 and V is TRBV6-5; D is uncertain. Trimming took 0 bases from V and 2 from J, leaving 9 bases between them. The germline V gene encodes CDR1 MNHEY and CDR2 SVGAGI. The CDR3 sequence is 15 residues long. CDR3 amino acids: CASSYSSVPTDTQYF. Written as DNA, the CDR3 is TGTGCCAGCAGTTACTCGTCGGTACCCACAGATACGCAGTATTTT.